This record covers a single TCR beta chain. Here immunoSEQ multiplex PCR was the method, and the copy in TCRdb shows in-frame clones only, minus some. The sample holds some 170,000 clones, about 76% seen once. The data were obtained in a study of blood T cell repertoires in COVID-19. Study-level information: Sites in the United States, Italy and Spain provided acute and convalescent COVID-19 samples. In each case, the material was cDNA or gDNA derived from T cells, B-cell-depleted T cells, or PBMCs.

The length of the CDR3 is 13 residues. Per the germline V gene, CDR1 is MNHNS and CDR2 is SASEGT. Trimming pared 2 bases from V and 6 bases from J, leaving 8 bases between. This TCR derives from a woman aged 50 to 60 with active or convalescent COVID-19. The chain carries TRBV6-1 and TRBJ1-5, with D unresolved. Material: peripheral blood. The CDR3 region is CASSELFSQPQHF. DNA of the CDR3: TGTGCCAGCAGTGAATTATTCTCTCAGCCCCAGCATTTT.